Listed below are T cell receptor beta chains from one sample, sequenced in a study of T cell repertoires in cytomegalovirus infection. MiXCR, run by TCRdb on the reads, gives a single entry per CDR3 protein. The table includes 150,000 to 200,000 distinct CDR3 sequences, approximately 18% detected once. The sample consisted of CD8+ T cells from PBMCs. The receptor source for this set is a human donor in good health (CMV status not recorded). Some clones in this sample may be carry-over from other donors' samples. Each CDR3 is given with its conserved first and last residue. Each record gives: clone size, V gene, J gene, D gene, CDR3 DNA, CDR3 protein. D genes are given only for firm matches. Some rows have no size entry. The others give once, few or many, or a class for an expanded clone.

clone size: few
V gene: TRBV2
J gene: TRBJ2-7
D gene: .
CDR3 DNA: TGTGCCAGCATCCCTTTTGGGCAGCCCCTCATGGGGCAGTACTTC
CDR3 protein: CASIPFGQPLMGQYF

clone size: few
V gene: TRBV12-3/TRBV12-4
J gene: TRBJ2-4
D gene: .
CDR3 DNA: TGTGCCAGCAGTCACGGGGGACGATACATTCAGTACTTC
CDR3 protein: CASSHGGRYIQYF

clone size: few
V gene: TRBV6-6
J gene: TRBJ1-1
D gene: TRBD1
CDR3 DNA: TGTGCCAGCAGTTACGTACAGGGGCCCACTGAAGCTTTCTTT
CDR3 protein: CASSYVQGPTEAFF

clone size: .
V gene: TRBV7-9
J gene: TRBJ1-1
D gene: .
CDR3 DNA: TGTGCCAGCAGCTCTGATGTTATTCACGCTGAAGCTTTCTTT
CDR3 protein: CASSSDVIHAEAFF

clone size: .
V gene: TRBV7-2
J gene: TRBJ2-1
D gene: .
CDR3 DNA: TGTGCCAGCAGCTTATTACTGGGGGGCTACAATGAGCAGTTCTTC
CDR3 protein: CASSLLLGGYNEQFF

clone size: .
V gene: TRBV12-3/TRBV12-4
J gene: TRBJ2-6
D gene: TRBD1
CDR3 DNA: TGTGCCAGCTCAACTGGCGACAGGGCGGGCGGGGCCAACGTCCTGACTTTC
CDR3 protein: CASSTGDRAGGANVLTF

clone size: once
V gene: TRBV4-3
J gene: TRBJ1-1
D gene: .
CDR3 DNA: TGCGCCAGCAGCTTCAGGGAGGAGGGGACTGAAGCTTTCTTT
CDR3 protein: CASSFREEGTEAFF

clone size: few
V gene: TRBV24-1
J gene: TRBJ2-2
D gene: .
CDR3 DNA: TGTGCCACCAGTGATTTAGGAGCGACCGGGGAGCTGTTTTTT
CDR3 protein: CATSDLGATGELFF

clone size: .
V gene: TRBV2
J gene: TRBJ1-6
D gene: .
CDR3 DNA: TGTGCCAGCCTGGGGTATTATAATTCACCCCTCCACTTT
CDR3 protein: CASLGYYNSPLHF

clone size: .
V gene: TRBV7-6
J gene: TRBJ2-1
D gene: .
CDR3 DNA: TGTGCCAGCAGCCGGGCAGCTATCAGTGAGCAGTTCTTC
CDR3 protein: CASSRAAISEQFF

clone size: .
V gene: TRBV20-1
J gene: TRBJ2-3
D gene: TRBD1
CDR3 DNA: TGCAGTGCTAGAGATCTCGAGGGGGCAAGACTTGCGGATACGCAGTATTTT
CDR3 protein: CSARDLEGARLADTQYF

clone size: few
V gene: TRBV7-9
J gene: TRBJ2-1
D gene: .
CDR3 DNA: TGTGCCAGCAGCTTAGGGACCGGGGGACCCTCCGTCAATGAGCAGTTCTTC
CDR3 protein: CASSLGTGGPSVNEQFF

clone size: .
V gene: TRBV9
J gene: TRBJ2-5
D gene: TRBD2
CDR3 DNA: TGTGCCAGCAGCGCTAGCGGGGGAGGGGAGACCCAGTACTTC
CDR3 protein: CASSASGGGETQYF

clone size: few
V gene: TRBV9
J gene: TRBJ2-7
D gene: .
CDR3 DNA: TGTGCCAGCAGCGTAGGGGAAGGGAATTCCTACGAGCAGTACTTC
CDR3 protein: CASSVGEGNSYEQYF

clone size: few
V gene: TRBV12-3/TRBV12-4
J gene: TRBJ2-1
D gene: TRBD2
CDR3 DNA: TGTGCCACCCGGACTAGCGCGGATGAGCAGTTCTTC
CDR3 protein: CATRTSADEQFF

clone size: .
V gene: TRBV19
J gene: TRBJ2-7
D gene: TRBD1
CDR3 DNA: TGTGCCAGTAGTATAGGGTCCCTGGACAGGAACTACGAGCAGTACTTC
CDR3 protein: CASSIGSLDRNYEQYF

clone size: many
V gene: TRBV6-1
J gene: TRBJ1-2
D gene: .
CDR3 DNA: TGTGCCAGCAGTGAAGACCAGAGTACTGAACTCTATGGCTACACCTTC
CDR3 protein: CASSEDQSTELYGYTF

clone size: .
V gene: TRBV7-8
J gene: TRBJ1-4
D gene: .
CDR3 DNA: TGTGCCAGCAGCTACGAACAGGGAGGAACTAATGAAAAACTGTTTTTT
CDR3 protein: CASSYEQGGTNEKLFF

clone size: .
V gene: TRBV28
J gene: TRBJ1-5
D gene: .
CDR3 DNA: TGTGCCAGCAGTTTACCTACAAGCGGGACGATCGGCAATCAGCCCCAGCATTTT
CDR3 protein: CASSLPTSGTIGNQPQHF

clone size: few
V gene: TRBV29-1
J gene: TRBJ2-7
D gene: .
CDR3 DNA: TGCAGCGTTGAAGTTACAGGGAGTCCCTACGAGCAGTACTTC
CDR3 protein: CSVEVTGSPYEQYF

clone size: .
V gene: TRBV27
J gene: TRBJ1-2
D gene: .
CDR3 DNA: TGTGCCAGCTGCTTAGACAGGAGAGGCTACACCTTC
CDR3 protein: CASCLDRRGYTF

clone size: .
V gene: TRBV7-8
J gene: TRBJ1-2
D gene: TRBD1
CDR3 DNA: TGTGCCAGCAGCTTAACTGGGGACAGGGTGGGCGACACCTTC
CDR3 protein: CASSLTGDRVGDTF